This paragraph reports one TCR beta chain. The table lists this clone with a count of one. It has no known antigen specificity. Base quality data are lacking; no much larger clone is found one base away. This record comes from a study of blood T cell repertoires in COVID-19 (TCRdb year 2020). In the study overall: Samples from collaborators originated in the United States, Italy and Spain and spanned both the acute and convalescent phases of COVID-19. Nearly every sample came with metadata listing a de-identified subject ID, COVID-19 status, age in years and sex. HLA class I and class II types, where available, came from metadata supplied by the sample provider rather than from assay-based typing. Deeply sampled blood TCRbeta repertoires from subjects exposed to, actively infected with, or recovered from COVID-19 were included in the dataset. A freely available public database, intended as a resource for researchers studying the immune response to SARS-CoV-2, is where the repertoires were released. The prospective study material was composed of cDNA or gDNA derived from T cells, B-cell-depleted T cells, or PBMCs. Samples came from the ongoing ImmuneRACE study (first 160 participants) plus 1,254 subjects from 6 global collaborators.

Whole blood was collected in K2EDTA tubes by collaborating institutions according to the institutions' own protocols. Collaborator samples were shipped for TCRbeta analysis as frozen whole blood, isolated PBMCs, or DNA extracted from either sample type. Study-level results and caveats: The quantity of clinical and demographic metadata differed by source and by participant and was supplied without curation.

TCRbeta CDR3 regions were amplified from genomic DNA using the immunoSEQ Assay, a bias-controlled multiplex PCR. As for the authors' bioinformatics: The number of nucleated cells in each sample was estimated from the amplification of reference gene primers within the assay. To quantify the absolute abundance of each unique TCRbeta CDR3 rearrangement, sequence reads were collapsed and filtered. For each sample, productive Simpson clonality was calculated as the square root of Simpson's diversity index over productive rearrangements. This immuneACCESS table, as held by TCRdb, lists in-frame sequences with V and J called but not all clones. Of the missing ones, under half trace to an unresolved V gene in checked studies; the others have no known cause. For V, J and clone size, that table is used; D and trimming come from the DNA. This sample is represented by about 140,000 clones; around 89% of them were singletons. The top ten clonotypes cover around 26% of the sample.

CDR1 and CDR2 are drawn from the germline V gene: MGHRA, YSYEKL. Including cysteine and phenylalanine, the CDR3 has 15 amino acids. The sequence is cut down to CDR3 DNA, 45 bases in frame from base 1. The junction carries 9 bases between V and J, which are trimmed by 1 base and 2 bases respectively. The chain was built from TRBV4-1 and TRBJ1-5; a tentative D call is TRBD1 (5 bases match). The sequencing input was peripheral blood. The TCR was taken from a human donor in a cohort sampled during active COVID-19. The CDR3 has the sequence CASSQAGYGNQPQHF. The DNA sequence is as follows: TGCGCCAGCAGCCAAGCAGGGTATGGCAATCAGCCCCAGCATTTT.